This is a list of T cell receptor beta chains from one sample in a study of blood T cell repertoires in COVID-19. The protocol was immunoSEQ multiplex PCR, while the TCRdb copy is restricted to in-frame clones and leaves out a portion. This table holds some 76,000 clones, approximately 80% found once. The specimen sequenced was peripheral blood. The receptor set was obtained from a man aged 50 to 60 with COVID-19, enrolled during active disease. The conserved cysteine and the conserved F or W are not part of the CDR3 here. Fields, in order: J gene, V gene, clone size, CDR3 protein. Only some rows state a clone size, as once, few, many or a class for expanded clones.

j_gene: TRBJ1-1
v_gene: TRBV30
abundance: -
CDR3aa: AWSRGASTEAF

j_gene: TRBJ1-1
v_gene: TRBV6-5
abundance: few
CDR3aa: ASSYLRAGGDTEAF

j_gene: TRBJ2-7
v_gene: TRBV2
abundance: -
CDR3aa: ASSVGGTAYEQY

j_gene: TRBJ1-3
v_gene: TRBV27
abundance: -
CDR3aa: ASSSSGTGVGNTIY

j_gene: TRBJ2-2
v_gene: TRBV6-6
abundance: -
CDR3aa: ASSQGSAGELF

j_gene: TRBJ2-7
v_gene: TRBV3-1/TRBV3-2
abundance: -
CDR3aa: ASSPLGGGEQY

j_gene: TRBJ2-7
v_gene: TRBV5-4
abundance: -
CDR3aa: ASSLAISGSGEQY

j_gene: TRBJ2-7
v_gene: TRBV7-3
abundance: -
CDR3aa: ASSPGGSSYEQY

j_gene: TRBJ1-6
v_gene: TRBV28
abundance: -
CDR3aa: ASGFRGWGSPLH

j_gene: TRBJ2-3
v_gene: TRBV3-1/TRBV3-2
abundance: -
CDR3aa: ASSQKLARDTQY

j_gene: TRBJ2-1
v_gene: TRBV11-3
abundance: -
CDR3aa: AGNRTVYNEQF

j_gene: TRBJ2-7
v_gene: TRBV27
abundance: -
CDR3aa: ASTPLAGSAGEQY

j_gene: TRBJ2-5
v_gene: TRBV28
abundance: -
CDR3aa: ASSLSLLGAQLETQY

j_gene: TRBJ1-5
v_gene: TRBV2
abundance: -
CDR3aa: ASTGGYSNQPQH

j_gene: TRBJ2-1
v_gene: TRBV4-2
abundance: -
CDR3aa: ASSPGLAASYNEQF

j_gene: TRBJ2-7
v_gene: TRBV4-1
abundance: -
CDR3aa: ASSPRVGTGGLYEQY

j_gene: TRBJ2-7
v_gene: TRBV25-1
abundance: -
CDR3aa: ASSGGGPGSYEQY

j_gene: TRBJ2-2
v_gene: TRBV5-1
abundance: -
CDR3aa: ASSSLLLGGGELF

j_gene: TRBJ2-1
v_gene: TRBV18
abundance: -
CDR3aa: ASSPGVAGSYNEQF

j_gene: TRBJ2-7
v_gene: TRBV5-6
abundance: -
CDR3aa: ASSSGSSYEQY

j_gene: TRBJ2-7
v_gene: TRBV28
abundance: -
CDR3aa: ASSLQGSHYEQY

j_gene: TRBJ2-5
v_gene: TRBV6-2/TRBV6-3
abundance: few
CDR3aa: ASSLPGLAGPETQY

j_gene: TRBJ1-6
v_gene: TRBV28
abundance: few
CDR3aa: ASSLTGQGNNSPLH

j_gene: TRBJ1-2
v_gene: TRBV7-9
abundance: once
CDR3aa: ASSSQVNYGYT

j_gene: TRBJ2-7
v_gene: TRBV7-8
abundance: -
CDR3aa: ASSPSGRALYEQY

j_gene: TRBJ2-1
v_gene: TRBV6-5
abundance: few
CDR3aa: ASRPHEGTETL

j_gene: TRBJ1-2
v_gene: TRBV6-5
abundance: -
CDR3aa: ASTGSLNYGYT

j_gene: TRBJ2-7
v_gene: TRBV6-2/TRBV6-3
abundance: -
CDR3aa: ASTPASNEQY

j_gene: TRBJ1-2
v_gene: TRBV5-1
abundance: once
CDR3aa: ASRLTEGVWGYT

j_gene: TRBJ1-4
v_gene: TRBV18
abundance: once
CDR3aa: ASSQVVREKLF

j_gene: TRBJ1-5
v_gene: TRBV19
abundance: -
CDR3aa: ASSPVGGNQPQH